Here is one T cell receptor beta chain with its context. Its antigen remains unknown. Reverse transcription of all isolated RNA meant that expressed TCRB transcripts were sequenced. Some clones are missing from TCRdb's copy, which holds only in-frame ones; the method was immunoSEQ multiplex PCR. The sample contains hundreds of thousands of clones, 13% of which appear only once. It was via CD45RO/CCR7/CD25/CD127/CD95/CD27 that CD4+ naive, central memory, regulatory and stem cell-like memory cells were sorted. This specimen belongs to a study of beta chain features in type 1 diabetes. Findings and limits, study-wide: TCRB CDR3s were moderately but significantly shorter in Type 1 diabetes patients in all four CD4+ subsets.

The sequence was collected from a man between 18 and 29 years old with type 1 diabetes. Material: naive CD4+ T cells from blood.

The DNA of the CDR3 is TGTGCCTGGAGCCGCTCAGGCCGAGAAGCTTTCTTT. It is translated as CAWSRSGREAFF. The chain recombines TRBV30 with TRBJ1-1; D remains unclear. This CDR3 region has 12 residues. Trimming shortened V by 3 bases and J by 8 bases, and 13 bases separated the two germline ends. The germline gives CDR1 GTSNPN, CDR2 SVGIG (reference sequence).